This paragraph covers one TCR beta chain sequence. This entry comes from a study of CD8 T cells in Susac syndrome. Sequencing of TCR beta drew on CD8+ and CD4+ T cells from blood. TEMRA cells underwent FACS enrichment and CD8+ and CD4+ T cells underwent negative isolation. A quantity of about 0.5 to 1 ug RNA underwent reverse transcription using random hexamers. With immunoSEQ multiplex PCR, TCR beta CDR3 was amplified across 54 Vbeta and 13 Jbeta. TCRdb re-derived calls from the immunoSEQ multiplex PCR reads in MiXCR, one entry per CDR3 protein. The sample yields 160,000 or so distinct CDR3 sequences, nearly 97% seen once. Germline V lookup: CDR1 GTSNPN, CDR2 SVGIG (reference sequence). The CDR3 covers 11 residues. With 0 bases removed from V and 9 bases from J, the gap between germline ends came to 6 bases.

The chain employs TRBV30 and TRBJ2-1, with D hard to call. Source material: CD8+ T cells from PBMCs. The receptor's source is a human donor with multiple sclerosis. The CDR3 protein is CAWSVAPEQFF. CDR3 in DNA: TGTGCCTGGAGTGTAGCCCCTGAGCAGTTCTTC.